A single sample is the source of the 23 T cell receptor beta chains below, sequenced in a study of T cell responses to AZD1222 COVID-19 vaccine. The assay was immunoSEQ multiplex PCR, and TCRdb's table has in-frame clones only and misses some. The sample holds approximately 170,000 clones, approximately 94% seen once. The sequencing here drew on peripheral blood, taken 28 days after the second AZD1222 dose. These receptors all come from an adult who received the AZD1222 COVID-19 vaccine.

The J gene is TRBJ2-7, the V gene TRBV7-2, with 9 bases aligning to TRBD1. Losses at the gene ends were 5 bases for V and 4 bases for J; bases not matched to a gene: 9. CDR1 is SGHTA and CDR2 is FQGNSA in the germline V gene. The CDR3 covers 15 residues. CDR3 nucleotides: TGTGCCAGCAGCCCGCTGGGACAGGGAATTTACGAGCAGTACTTC. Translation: CASSPLGQGIYEQYF.

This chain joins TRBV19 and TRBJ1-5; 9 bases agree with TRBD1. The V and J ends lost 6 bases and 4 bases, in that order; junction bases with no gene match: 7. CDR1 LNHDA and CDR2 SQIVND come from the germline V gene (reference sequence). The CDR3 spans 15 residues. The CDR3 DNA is TGTGCCAGTAGAACCGGGACAGGGCTAAATCAGCCCCAGCATTTT. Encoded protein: CASRTGTGLNQPQHF.

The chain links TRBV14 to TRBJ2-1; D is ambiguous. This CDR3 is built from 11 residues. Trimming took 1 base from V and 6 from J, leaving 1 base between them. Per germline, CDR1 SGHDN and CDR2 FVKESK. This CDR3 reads CASSQGNEQFF. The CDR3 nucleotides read TGTGCCAGCAGCCAAGGCAATGAGCAGTTCTTC.

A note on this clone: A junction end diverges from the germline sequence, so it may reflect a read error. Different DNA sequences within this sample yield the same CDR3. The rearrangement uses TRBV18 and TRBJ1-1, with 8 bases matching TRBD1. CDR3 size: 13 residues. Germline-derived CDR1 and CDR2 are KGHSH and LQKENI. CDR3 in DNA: TGTGCCAGCTCCCCACAGGGGGGCACTGAAGCTTTCTTT. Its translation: CASSPQGGTEAFF. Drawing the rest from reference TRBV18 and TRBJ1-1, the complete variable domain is NAGVMQNPRHLVRRRGQEARLRCSPMKGHSHVYWYRQLPEEGLKFMVYLQKENIIDESGMPKERFSAEFPKEGPSILRIQQVVRGDSAAYFCASSPQGGTEAFFGQGTRLTVV.

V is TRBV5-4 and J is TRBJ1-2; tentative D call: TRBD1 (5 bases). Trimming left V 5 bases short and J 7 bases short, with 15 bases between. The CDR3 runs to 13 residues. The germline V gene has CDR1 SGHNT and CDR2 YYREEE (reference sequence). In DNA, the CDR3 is TGTGCCAGCAGGTCCGGGACGGATATTGGCTACACCTTC. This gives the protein CASRSGTDIGYTF.

DNA for the CDR3: TGTGCCAGCAGCCCGACAGGGCCTTGGGGCACTGAAGCTTTCTTT. Protein product: CASSPTGPWGTEAFF. The chain has TRBV11-3 and TRBJ1-1, with 7 positions matching TRBD1. Germline-derived CDR1 and CDR2 are SGHNT and YENEEA. V shed 5 bases and J 4 bases; nucleotides not matched to a gene: 10. CDR3 length: 15 amino acids.

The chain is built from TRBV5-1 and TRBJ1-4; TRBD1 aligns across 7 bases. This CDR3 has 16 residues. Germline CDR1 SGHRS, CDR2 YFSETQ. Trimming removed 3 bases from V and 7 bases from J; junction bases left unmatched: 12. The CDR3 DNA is TGCGCCAGCAGCTCCGAATACAGGGGACCCACTGAAAAACTGTTTTTT. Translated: CASSSEYRGPTEKLFF. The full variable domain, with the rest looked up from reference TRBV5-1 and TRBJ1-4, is KAGVTQTPRYLIKTRGQQVTLSCSPISGHRSVSWYQQTPGQGLQFLFEYFSETQRNKGNFPGRFSGRQFSNSRSEMNVSTLELGDSALYLCASSSEYRGPTEKLFFGSGTQLSVL.

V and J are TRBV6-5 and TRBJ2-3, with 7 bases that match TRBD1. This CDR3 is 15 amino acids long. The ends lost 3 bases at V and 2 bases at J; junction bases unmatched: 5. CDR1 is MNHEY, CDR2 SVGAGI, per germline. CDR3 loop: CASSYADRVTDTQYF. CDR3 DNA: TGTGCCAGCAGTTATGCCGACAGGGTCACAGATACGCAGTATTTT.

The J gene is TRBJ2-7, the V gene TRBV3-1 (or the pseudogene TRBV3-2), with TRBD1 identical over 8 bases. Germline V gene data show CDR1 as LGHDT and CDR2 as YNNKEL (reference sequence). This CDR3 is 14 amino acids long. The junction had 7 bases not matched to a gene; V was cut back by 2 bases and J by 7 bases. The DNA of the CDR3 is TGTGCCAGCAGCCAATACCCACAGGGGGAAGAGCAGTACTTC. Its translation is CASSQYPQGEEQYF.

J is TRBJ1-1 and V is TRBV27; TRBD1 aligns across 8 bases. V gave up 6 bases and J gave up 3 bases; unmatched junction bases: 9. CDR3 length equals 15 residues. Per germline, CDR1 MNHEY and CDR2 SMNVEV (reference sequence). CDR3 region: CASRYIQGAYTEAFF. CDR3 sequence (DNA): TGTGCCAGCAGGTATATCCAGGGGGCTTACACTGAAGCTTTCTTT.

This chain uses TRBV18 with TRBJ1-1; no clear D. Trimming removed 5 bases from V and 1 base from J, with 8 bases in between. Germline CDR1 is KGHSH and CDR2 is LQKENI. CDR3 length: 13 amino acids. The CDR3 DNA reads TGTGCCAGCTCAGCGGGTGAGAACACTGAAGCTTTCTTT. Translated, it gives CASSAGENTEAFF.

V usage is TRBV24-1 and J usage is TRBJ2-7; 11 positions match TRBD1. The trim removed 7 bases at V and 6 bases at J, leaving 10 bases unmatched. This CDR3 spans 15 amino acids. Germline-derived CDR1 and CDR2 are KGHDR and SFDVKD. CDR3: CATSRHGTGGGEQYF. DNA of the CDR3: TGTGCCACCAGCAGACACGGGACAGGGGGAGGCGAGCAGTACTTC.

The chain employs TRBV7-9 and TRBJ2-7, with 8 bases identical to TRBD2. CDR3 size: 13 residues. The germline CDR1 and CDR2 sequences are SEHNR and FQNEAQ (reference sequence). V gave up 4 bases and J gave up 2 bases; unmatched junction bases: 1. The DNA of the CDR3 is TGTGCCAGCAGCTCGGGGGGGACCTACGAGCAGTACTTC. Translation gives CASSSGGTYEQYF.

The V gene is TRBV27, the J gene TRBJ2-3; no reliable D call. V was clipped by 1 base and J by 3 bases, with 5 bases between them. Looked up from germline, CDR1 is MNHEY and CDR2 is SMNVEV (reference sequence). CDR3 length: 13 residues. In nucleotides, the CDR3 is TGTGCCAGCAGTTTATACCCTACAGATACGCAGTATTTT. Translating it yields CASSLYPTDTQYF.

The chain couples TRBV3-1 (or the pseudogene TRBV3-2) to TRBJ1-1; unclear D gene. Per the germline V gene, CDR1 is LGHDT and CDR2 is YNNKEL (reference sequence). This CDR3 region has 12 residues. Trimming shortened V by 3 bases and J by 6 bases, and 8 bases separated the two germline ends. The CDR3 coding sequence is TGTGCCAGCAGCCAGGTCCGGTCTGAAGCTTTCTTT. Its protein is CASSQVRSEAFF.

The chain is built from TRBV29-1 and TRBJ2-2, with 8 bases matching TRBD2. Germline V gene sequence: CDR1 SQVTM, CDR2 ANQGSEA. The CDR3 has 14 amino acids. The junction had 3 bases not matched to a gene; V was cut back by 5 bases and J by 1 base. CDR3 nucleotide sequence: TGCAGCGTTCGTCGGGAGGGGAACACCGGGGAGCTGTTTTTT. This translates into CSVRREGNTGELFF.

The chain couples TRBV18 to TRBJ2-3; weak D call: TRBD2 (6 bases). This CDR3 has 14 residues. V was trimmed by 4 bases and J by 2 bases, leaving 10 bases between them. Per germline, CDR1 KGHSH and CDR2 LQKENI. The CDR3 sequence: CASSQDYHTDTQYF. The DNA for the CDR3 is TGTGCCAGCTCACAGGACTATCACACAGATACGCAGTATTTT.

The CDR3 loop reads CASSLWGWNQPQHF. As DNA, the CDR3 is TGTGCCAGCAGCTTGTGGGGGTGGAATCAGCCCCAGCATTTT. The V and J genes are TRBV5-6 and TRBJ1-5; a weak D match, TRBD1 (5 bases). Germline V CDR1 and CDR2: SGHDT, YYEEEE. This CDR3 has 14 residues. The germline V and J ends were trimmed by 1 base and 4 bases, with 9 bases remaining between them.

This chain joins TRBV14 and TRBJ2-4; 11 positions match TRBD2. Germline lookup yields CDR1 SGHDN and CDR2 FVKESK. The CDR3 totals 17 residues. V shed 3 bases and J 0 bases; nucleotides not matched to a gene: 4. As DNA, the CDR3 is TGTGCCAGCAGCCATGGGGGACTAGCGGTAGCCAAAAACATTCAGTACTTC. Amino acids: CASSHGGLAVAKNIQYF.

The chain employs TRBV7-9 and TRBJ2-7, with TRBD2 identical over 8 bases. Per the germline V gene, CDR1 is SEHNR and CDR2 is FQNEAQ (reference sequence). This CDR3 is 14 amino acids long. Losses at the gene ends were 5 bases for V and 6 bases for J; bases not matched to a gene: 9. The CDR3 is CASSTGLGGAEQYF. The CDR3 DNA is TGTGCCAGCAGCACGGGCCTCGGGGGGGCCGAGCAGTACTTC.

CDR3 amino acids: CASSHLGTSGRAGEQYF. The DNA of the CDR3 is TGCGCCAGCAGCCATCTCGGGACTAGCGGGAGGGCCGGGGAGCAGTACTTC. The V call is TRBV4-1, the J call TRBJ2-7, with 16 bases identical to TRBD2. CDR3 length: 17 residues. The germline CDR1 and CDR2 sequences are MGHRA and YSYEKL. V shed 3 bases, J shed 7 bases, and the junction held 9 bases outside the gene matches.

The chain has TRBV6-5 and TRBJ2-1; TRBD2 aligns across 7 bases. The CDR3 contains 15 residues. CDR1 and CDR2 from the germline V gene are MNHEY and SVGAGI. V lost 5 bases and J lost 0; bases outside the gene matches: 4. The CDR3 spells CASSTPGGSYNEQFF. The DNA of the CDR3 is TGTGCCAGCAGTACGCCGGGGGGCTCCTACAATGAGCAGTTCTTC.

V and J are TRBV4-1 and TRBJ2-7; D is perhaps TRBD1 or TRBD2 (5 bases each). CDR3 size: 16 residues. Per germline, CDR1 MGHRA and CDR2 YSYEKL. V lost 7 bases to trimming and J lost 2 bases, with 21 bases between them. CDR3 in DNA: TGCGCCAGCACCCTACTCTTCGGGACGGATCCCTACGAGCAGTACTTC. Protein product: CASTLLFGTDPYEQYF.